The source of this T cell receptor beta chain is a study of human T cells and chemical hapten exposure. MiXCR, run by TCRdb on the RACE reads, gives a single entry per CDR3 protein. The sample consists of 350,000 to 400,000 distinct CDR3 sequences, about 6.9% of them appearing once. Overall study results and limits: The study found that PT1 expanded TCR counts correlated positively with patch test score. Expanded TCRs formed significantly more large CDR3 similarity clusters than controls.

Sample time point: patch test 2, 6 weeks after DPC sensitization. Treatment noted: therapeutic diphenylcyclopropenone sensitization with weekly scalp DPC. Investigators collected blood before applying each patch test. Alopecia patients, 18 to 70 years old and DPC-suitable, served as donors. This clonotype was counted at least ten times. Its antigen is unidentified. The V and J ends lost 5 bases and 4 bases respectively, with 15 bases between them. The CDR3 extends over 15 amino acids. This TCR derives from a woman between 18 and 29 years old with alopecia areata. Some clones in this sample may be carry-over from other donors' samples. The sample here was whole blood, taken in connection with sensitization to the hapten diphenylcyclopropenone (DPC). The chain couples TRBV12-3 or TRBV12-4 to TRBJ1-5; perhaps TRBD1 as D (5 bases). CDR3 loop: CASSLGGGKNQPQHF. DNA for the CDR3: TGTGCCAGCAGTCTTGGCGGGGGTAAGAATCAGCCCCAGCATTTT.